One sample yielded the 19 T cell receptor beta chains listed below, sequenced in a study of T cells in Graves' hyperthyroidism and ophthalmopathy (dated 2019 in TCRdb). Libraries came from multiplex PCR. Sequenced using an Illumina HiSeq 2000. TCR beta CDR3 regions were amplified from RNA transcripts. For the first round of RT-PCR on the TCR CDR3, the HTBI primer set was used together with the Qiagen OneStep RT-PCR kit. The public sequencing data were trimmed at Q25 with fastp and processed into clonotypes with MiXCR by TCRdb, which kept only in-frame beta chains. For every CDR3 protein sequence, its rows merge into one entry that carries the most common genes and DNA. The sample table records 700,000 or so distinct CDR3 sequences; around 13% of these occur just once. Roughly an eighth of the sample comes from the top ten. The sequencing sample was made of blood. All receptors derive from a woman aged 50 to 60 with Graves' ophthalmopathy.

In its sample, this clonotype was seen a few times. This chain connects TRBV24-1 to TRBJ2-1; 9 positions agree with TRBD2. This CDR3 is built from 16 residues. With V trimmed by 4 bases and J by 4 bases, 7 bases remained unmatched. Germline V gene sequence: CDR1 KGHDR, CDR2 SFDVKD. The DNA for the CDR3 is TGTGCCACCAGTGACTCCGAGCGGGAGGCTTACAATGAGCAGTTCTTC. Encoded protein: CATSDSEREAYNEQFF.

This clonotype appeared many times. The gene calls are TRBV5-1 and TRBJ1-1; tentative D call: TRBD1 (5 bases). The CDR3 sequence is 16 residues long. The germline V gene encodes CDR1 SGHRS and CDR2 YFSETQ. Trimming pared 2 bases from V and 0 bases from J, leaving 14 bases between. The CDR3 DNA follows: TGCGCCAGCAGCTTCCCAGGGAAAGGGATGAACACTGAAGCTTTCTTT. Protein sequence: CASSFPGKGMNTEAFF.

This clonotype was counted at least ten times. CDR3 DNA: TGTGCCAGCAGTACCACTGGGGGGCAGGATACGCAGTATTTT. Translating gives CASSTTGGQDTQYF. The chain recombines TRBV12-3 or TRBV12-4 with TRBJ2-3; D possibly uses TRBD1 or TRBD2 (6 bases each). CDR3 length: 14 amino acids. Trimming cost V 5 bases and J 6 bases, with 15 bases left between them.

This clonotype was picked up many times. The CDR3 DNA is TGTGCCAGCAGCTCTCGTGCTTGGGGGCCGGAGACCCAGTACTTC. This codes for CASSSRAWGPETQYF. The chain employs TRBV3-1 and TRBJ2-5, with D perhaps TRBD1 (6 bases). Germline CDR1 reads LGHDT; CDR2 reads YNNKEL (reference sequence). The CDR3 has 15 amino acids. The V end was cut by 5 bases, the J end by 5 bases, with 18 bases between.

This clonotype has ten or more counts. The chain links TRBV27 to TRBJ1-6; 9 nucleotides align to TRBD1. Germline V gene sequence: CDR1 MNHEY, CDR2 SMNVEV (reference sequence). The V and J ends lost 5 bases and 8 bases, in that order; junction bases with no gene match: 4. The CDR3 is 14 amino acids. CDR3 sequence reads: CASSRGDRDSPLHF. As DNA, the CDR3 is TGTGCCAGCAGTAGGGGGGACAGGGATTCACCCCTCCACTTT.

This clonotype was picked up many times. The chain uses TRBV28 and TRBJ2-7; tentative D call: TRBD1 (6 bases). The CDR3 has 14 amino acids. The V and J ends lost 5 bases and 3 bases respectively, with 14 bases between them. The V gene's germline CDR1 is MDHEN and CDR2 SYDVKM. Here the CDR3 DNA reads TGTGCCAGCAGTCCTAGAGAGACAGGCTACGAGCAGTACTTC. Translating it yields CASSPRETGYEQYF.

This clonotype was found many times. This sequence joins TRBV15 and TRBJ1-3; D remains unclear. Germline assignment: CDR1 LNHNV and CDR2 YYDKDF (reference sequence). The V end lost 8 bases, the J end lost 0 bases, and 17 bases lay between the germline ends. The CDR3 is made up of 16 amino acids. CDR3 bases: TGTGCCACCGAGGATGCCGGACGACTCTCTGGAAACACCATATATTTT. Protein: CATEDAGRLSGNTIYF.

In its sample, this clonotype was seen a few times. The chain is built from TRBV5-6 and TRBJ2-7; 8 positions match TRBD2. CDR3 length: 17 amino acids. V dropped 4 bases and J dropped 2; count of bases not matched to a gene: 14. CDR1 and CDR2 (germline): SGHDT, YYEEEE. Here the CDR3 reads CASSKGTSLYIPYEQYF. In DNA form, the CDR3 reads TGTGCCAGCAGCAAAGGGACTAGTCTTTATATCCCCTACGAGCAGTACTTC.

This chain links TRBV7-9 with TRBJ2-1, with 9 bases fitting TRBD1. V was clipped by 5 bases and J by 8 bases; unmatched bases: 13. This CDR3 region has 16 residues. CDR1 is SEHNR, CDR2 FQNEAQ, per germline (reference sequence). The CDR3 is CASSRTVQGAWDEQFF. DNA of the CDR3: TGTGCCAGCAGCCGCACAGTACAGGGGGCCTGGGATGAGCAGTTCTTC.

Written as DNA, the CDR3 is TGCAGTGCTAGAGGCTTTGTTGGGACTAGCGGGAGAGATGAGCAGTTCTTC. Translation gives CSARGFVGTSGRDEQFF. The rearrangement joins TRBV20-1 to TRBJ2-1; TRBD2 agrees at 14 bases. V shed 1 base and J 8 bases; nucleotides not matched to a gene: 10. The CDR3 has 17 residues. Germline V gene sequence: CDR1 DFQATT, CDR2 SNEGSKA (reference sequence).

This clonotype was counted between two and nine times. Possible read error: a much larger clone is one base away. The chain uses TRBV7-2 and TRBJ1-6; 9 bases are shared with TRBD1. CDR1 SGHTA and CDR2 FQGNSA come from the germline V gene. The length of the CDR3 is 18 residues. V was clipped by 7 bases and J by 10 bases; unmatched bases: 20. The CDR3 reads CASNKNPTGGGRGSPLHF. The CDR3 region has the DNA TGTGCCAGCAACAAAAACCCAACAGGGGGCGGAAGAGGCTCACCCCTCCACTTT.

Many counts were recorded for this clonotype. The chain joins TRBV7-2 to TRBJ1-2; TRBD1 agrees at 7 bases. The junction had 15 bases not matched to a gene; V was cut back by 7 bases and J by 4 bases. Germline CDR1 reads SGHTA; CDR2 reads FQGNSA. The CDR3 runs to 16 residues. The CDR3 coding sequence is TGTGCCAGCACCGCTCCTCGACAGGGTCGGCGCTATGGCTACACCTTC. It is translated as CASTAPRQGRRYGYTF.

This clonotype was seen more than once but under ten times. The rearrangement links TRBV29-1 to TRBJ2-5, with TRBD1 as a possible D gene (5 bases). There are 14 residues in the CDR3. Germline loops: CDR1 SQVTM, CDR2 ANQGSEA. V was shortened by 5 bases and J by 4 bases, with 17 bases between the two germline ends. The CDR3 here is CSVSDRGLGETQYF. CDR3 nucleotides: TGCAGCGTTTCGGATAGGGGATTAGGAGAGACCCAGTACTTC.

This clonotype came up many times. The chain uses TRBV7-3 and TRBJ2-1, with D unresolved. The CDR3 runs 16 residues. Germline CDR1 and CDR2: SGHTA and FQGTGA. V lost 2 bases to trimming and J lost 6 bases, with 17 bases between them. CDR3 nucleotide sequence: TGTGCCAGCAGCTTAGGTTCCGGGTCACCCCCCAATGAGCAGTTCTTC. It yields the protein CASSLGSGSPPNEQFF.

This clonotype was seen repeatedly, ten times or more. V and J are TRBV7-2 and TRBJ2-1, with unresolved D. This CDR3 has 13 residues. V was clipped by 1 base and J by 5 bases, with 6 bases between them. The germline V gene has CDR1 SGHTA and CDR2 FQGNSA. The chain's CDR3 is CASSLVAHNEQFF. CDR3 DNA sequence: TGTGCCAGCAGCTTAGTTGCGCACAATGAGCAGTTCTTC.

In its sample, this clonotype was seen many times. The chain is built from TRBV18 and TRBJ2-2, with D perhaps TRBD2 (6 bases). The germline V gene has CDR1 KGHSH and CDR2 LQKENI. Trimming took off 5 bases at V and 4 bases at J, with 20 bases between the two ends. The CDR3 consists of 17 residues. CDR3 in amino acids: CASSTRQLGTSTGELFF. DNA of the CDR3: TGTGCCAGCTCAACGAGACAACTCGGGACTTCCACCGGGGAGCTGTTTTTT.

This clonotype has at least ten counts. V usage is TRBV3-1 and J usage is TRBJ2-1; 7 nucleotides match TRBD1. After removal of 6 bases from V and 9 bases from J, the junction contained 14 bases not matched to a gene. Germline V lookup: CDR1 LGHDT, CDR2 YNNKEL (reference sequence). The CDR3 is 15 residues long. The CDR3 coding sequence is TGTGCCAGCAGTACTAGACAGGGAAAGGTAGGTGAGCAGTTCTTC. This gives the protein CASSTRQGKVGEQFF.

This clonotype was recorded a few times. The V and J genes are TRBV27 and TRBJ2-7; the D gene is possibly TRBD2 (6 bases). CDR1 MNHEY and CDR2 SMNVEV come from the germline V gene (reference sequence). CDR3 length: 14 amino acids. V lost 7 bases and J lost 3, with 16 bases in between. Here the CDR3 DNA reads TGTGCCAGCACCCCCGCGGGCGGGATCTACGAGCAGTACTTC. This gives the protein CASTPAGGIYEQYF.

V is TRBV5-1 and J is TRBJ2-7, with 7 bases that match TRBD1. Germline assignment: CDR1 SGHRS and CDR2 YFSETQ. V lost 2 bases and J lost 4; bases outside the gene matches: 3. The length of the CDR3 is 13 residues. The CDR3 DNA sequence: TGCGCCAGCAGCTTTAGACAGGGTTACGAGCAGTACTTC. It is translated as CASSFRQGYEQYF.